A selection of T cell receptor beta chains follows, all from one sample in a study of memory CD4+ T cells and cytomegalovirus serostatus. Profiled with immunoSEQ multiplex PCR; TCRdb holds only in-frame clones, not every one. Among 40,000 or so clones listed, over 60% were seen once. Sequencing used memory CD4+ T cells from blood. All receptors derive from an adult in good health and CMV-seronegative. CDR3s include the opening cysteine and the closing phenylalanine or tryptophan. Each record gives: CDR3 DNA, CDR3 protein, clone size, D gene, V gene, J gene, CDR3 length. D genes are given only for firm matches. Expanded clones get a size class; other rows say once, few or many, or leave the size out.

TGTGCCAGCAGCAGAGGACAGGGGGCTGATGGCTACACCTTC	CASSRGQGADGYTF	-	TRBD1	TRBV7-6	TRBJ1-2	14
TGTGCCAGCAGCTTAAATCCCGCCTACAATGAGCAGTTCTTC	CASSLNPAYNEQFF	-	-	TRBV7-3	TRBJ2-1	14
TGCGCCAGCAGCCAAGAGGCAGTGCAAGCGGGGGATCAGCCCCAGCATTTT	CASSQEAVQAGDQPQHF	-	-	TRBV4-1	TRBJ1-5	17
TGTGCCTGGAGTGGGGGGGGGACCACTGAAGCTTTCTTT	CAWSGGGTTEAFF	-	-	TRBV30	TRBJ1-1	13
TGTGCCAGCAGGGGGGGACAGGAGGGTGGCTACACCTTC	CASRGGQEGGYTF	-	TRBD1	TRBV6-6	TRBJ1-2	13
TGTGCCAGCTCACCTGGGGACAGGGTCACCGGGGAGCTGTTTTTT	CASSPGDRVTGELFF	few	TRBD1	TRBV18	TRBJ2-2	15
TGTGCCAGCAGTTACGCGACTAGCGGGAATGGTTACGAGCAGTACTTC	CASSYATSGNGYEQYF	-	TRBD2	TRBV6-6	TRBJ2-7	16
TGTGCCAGTAGACTAGCGGGAGTGGATACGCAGTATTTT	CASRLAGVDTQYF	-	TRBD2	TRBV19	TRBJ2-3	13
TGTGCCAGCAGTGAAGGGGGGGCGTCAGGCTACACCTTC	CASSEGGASGYTF	-	-	TRBV2	TRBJ1-2	13
TGCGCCAGCAGCCAAGCGGGTGGGAGGGTAAATGAGCAGTTCTTC	CASSQAGGRVNEQFF	-	TRBD2	TRBV4-1	TRBJ2-1	15
TGTGCCAGCAGCGCCTTACTAGCGAACACCGGGGAGCTGTTTTTT	CASSALLANTGELFF	-	-	TRBV7-2	TRBJ2-2	15
TGTGCCAGCTCACCTAGAGGACAGGGGCCCACTGAAGCTTTCTTT	CASSPRGQGPTEAFF	-	TRBD1	TRBV18	TRBJ1-1	15
TGTGCCAGCAGCTATACGGGGCGGGAGAATGAGCAGTTCTTC	CASSYTGRENEQFF	-	TRBD2	TRBV5-4	TRBJ2-1	14
TGTGCCAGCAGTTGGGGGACGGTGAACACTGAAGCTTTCTTT	CASSWGTVNTEAFF	-	-	TRBV7-2	TRBJ1-1	14
TGTGCCAGCAGGCTTCAAGAGACCCAGTACTTC	CASRLQETQYF	-	-	TRBV2	TRBJ2-5	11
TGTGCCAGTCTAGCGGTCGGCTTGCACGAGCAGTACTTC	CASLAVGLHEQYF	-	TRBD2	TRBV2	TRBJ2-7	13
TGTGCCAGCAGCTTGACTAGCGGAATCCAAGAGACCCAGTACTTC	CASSLTSGIQETQYF	-	TRBD2	TRBV7-2	TRBJ2-5	15
TGTGCCAGCAGCTTACAAGCGGGGCGGGAGCAGTTCTTC	CASSLQAGREQFF	-	TRBD2	TRBV7-9	TRBJ2-1	13
TGTGCCAGCAGGTCCCAGTACGAGCAGTACTTC	CASRSQYEQYF	-	-	TRBV6-5	TRBJ2-7	11
TGCGCCAGCAGTGGGCCGGGGGGCGGAGAGCAGTACTTC	CASSGPGGGEQYF	-	-	TRBV10-2	TRBJ2-7	13
TGTGCCAGCTCAGACGGAAATAATGAAAAACTGTTTTTT	CASSDGNNEKLFF	once	-	TRBV27	TRBJ1-4	13
TGTGCCAGCAGTTTGGTAGGGGCGGGCACTGAAGCTTTCTTT	CASSLVGAGTEAFF	few	-	TRBV28	TRBJ1-1	14
TGTGCCAGCAGTCCAGGAACAGGGGTGAACACTGAAGCTTTCTTT	CASSPGTGVNTEAFF	few	TRBD1	TRBV2	TRBJ1-1	15
TGTGCCTGGAGTGTCAGGGGAGCGCAGTATTTT	CAWSVRGAQYF	-	-	TRBV30	TRBJ2-3	11
TGTGCCAGCAAACAGACAGAGTTGAACACTGAAGCTTTCTTT	CASKQTELNTEAFF	-	-	TRBV5-4	TRBJ1-1	14
TGTGCCAGCAGTCCAGGACTAGCGGACACCGGGGAGCTGTTTTTT	CASSPGLADTGELFF	-	TRBD2	TRBV6-5	TRBJ2-2	15
TGTGCCAGCACTCAGAGGGGGTTAGCGGGAGGCTCCTACAATGAGCAGTTCTTC	CASTQRGLAGGSYNEQFF	-	TRBD2	TRBV7-2	TRBJ2-1	18
TGTGCCTGGAGTGTACAGGGGATCTATGGCTACACCTTC	CAWSVQGIYGYTF	-	TRBD1	TRBV30	TRBJ1-2	13
TGTGCCAGCAGCCAACTACTAGCGGGAGGGCCGGATCAAGAGACCCAGTACTTC	CASSQLLAGGPDQETQYF	-	TRBD2	TRBV4-2	TRBJ2-5	18
TGTGCCAGCAGTTTGGGTAACAGGAAGAACTATGGCTACACCTTC	CASSLGNRKNYGYTF	-	-	TRBV28	TRBJ1-2	15
TGTGCCAGCAGCTTAGAAGGGGACGTGGCTGGAAACACCATATATTTT	CASSLEGDVAGNTIYF	-	-	TRBV11-3	TRBJ1-3	16
TGTGCCAGCAGCTTAGGGCTAGCGGTTGAGACCCAGTACTTC	CASSLGLAVETQYF	-	TRBD2	TRBV11-3	TRBJ2-5	14
TGTGCCAGTGGGATAAGGGCTGGAAACACCATATATTTT	CASGIRAGNTIYF	-	-	TRBV5-8	TRBJ1-3	13
TGTGCCAGCTCACCACGAGGGGGGGCAGCCAACGAGCAGTACTTC	CASSPRGGAANEQYF	-	-	TRBV18	TRBJ2-7	15